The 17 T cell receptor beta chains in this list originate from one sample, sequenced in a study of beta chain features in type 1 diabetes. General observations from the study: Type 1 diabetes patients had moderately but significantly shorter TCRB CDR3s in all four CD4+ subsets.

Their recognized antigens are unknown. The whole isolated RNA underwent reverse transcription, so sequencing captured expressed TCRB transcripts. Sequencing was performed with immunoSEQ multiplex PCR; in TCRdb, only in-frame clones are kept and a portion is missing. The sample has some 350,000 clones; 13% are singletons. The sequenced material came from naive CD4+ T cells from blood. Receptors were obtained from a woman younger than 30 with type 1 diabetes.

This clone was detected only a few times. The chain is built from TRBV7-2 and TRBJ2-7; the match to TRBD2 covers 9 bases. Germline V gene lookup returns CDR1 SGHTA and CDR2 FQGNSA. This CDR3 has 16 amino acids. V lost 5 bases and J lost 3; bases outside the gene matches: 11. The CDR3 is CASSLRRASGIYEQYF. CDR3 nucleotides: TGTGCCAGCAGCCTCAGAAGGGCTAGCGGGATCTACGAGCAGTACTTC.

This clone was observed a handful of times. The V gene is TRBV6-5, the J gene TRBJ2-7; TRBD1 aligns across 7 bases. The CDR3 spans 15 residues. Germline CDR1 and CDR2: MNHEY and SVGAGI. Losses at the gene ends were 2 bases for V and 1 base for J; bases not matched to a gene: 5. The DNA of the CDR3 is TGTGCCAGCAGTTACAGAGGGGGCCGGTCCTACGAGCAGTACGTC. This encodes CASSYRGGRSYEQYV.

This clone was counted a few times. The CDR3 DNA sequence: TGTGCCAGCAGCGTAGCGCTAGCGAACTACAATGAGCAGTTCTTC. This codes for CASSVALANYNEQFF. The V call is TRBV9, the J call TRBJ2-1; D is possibly TRBD2 (6 bases). The CDR3 sequence is 15 residues long. The germline V and J ends were trimmed by 0 bases and 3 bases, with 10 bases remaining between them. Germline V gene lookup returns CDR1 SGDLS and CDR2 YYNGEE.

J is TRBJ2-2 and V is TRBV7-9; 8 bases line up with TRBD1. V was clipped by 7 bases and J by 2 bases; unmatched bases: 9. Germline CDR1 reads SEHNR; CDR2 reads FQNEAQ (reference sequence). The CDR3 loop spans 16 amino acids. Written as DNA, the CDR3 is TGTGCCAGCACCCCGGTGGACAGGGTAAACACCGGGGAGCTGTTTTTT. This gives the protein CASTPVDRVNTGELFF.

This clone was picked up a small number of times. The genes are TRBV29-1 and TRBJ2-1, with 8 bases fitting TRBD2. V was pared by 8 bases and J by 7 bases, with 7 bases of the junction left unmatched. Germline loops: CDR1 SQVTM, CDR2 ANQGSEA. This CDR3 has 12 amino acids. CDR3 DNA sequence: TGCAGCTCGAGGAGCGGGAGTAATGAGCAGTTCTTC. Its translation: CSSRSGSNEQFF.

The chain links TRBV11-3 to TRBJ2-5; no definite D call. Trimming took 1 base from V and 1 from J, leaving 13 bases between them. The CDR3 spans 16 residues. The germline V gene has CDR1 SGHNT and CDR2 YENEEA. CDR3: CASSLGETGSQETQYF. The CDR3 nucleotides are TGTGCCAGCAGCTTAGGCGAGACTGGCAGCCAAGAGACCCAGTACTTC.

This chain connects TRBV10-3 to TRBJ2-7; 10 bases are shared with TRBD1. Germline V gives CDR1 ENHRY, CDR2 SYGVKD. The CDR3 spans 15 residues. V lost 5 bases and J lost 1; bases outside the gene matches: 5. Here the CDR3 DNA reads TGTGCCATCAGTCCGGGACAGGGGAAATCCTACGAGCAGTACTTC. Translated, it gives CAISPGQGKSYEQYF.

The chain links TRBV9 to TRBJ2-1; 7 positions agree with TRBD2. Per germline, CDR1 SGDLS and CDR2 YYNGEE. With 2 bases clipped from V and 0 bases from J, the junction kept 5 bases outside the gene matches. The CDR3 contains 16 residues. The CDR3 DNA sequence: TGTGCCAGCAGCGTTAGCGGGTCAAGCTCCTACAATGAGCAGTTCTTC. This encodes CASSVSGSSSYNEQFF.

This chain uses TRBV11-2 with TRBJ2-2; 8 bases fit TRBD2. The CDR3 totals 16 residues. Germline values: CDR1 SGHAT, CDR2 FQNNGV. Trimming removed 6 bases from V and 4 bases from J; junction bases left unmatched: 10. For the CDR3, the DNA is TGTGCCAGCAGTCCGAGCGGGAGTAGGGGCACCGGGGAGCTGTTTTTT. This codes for CASSPSGSRGTGELFF.

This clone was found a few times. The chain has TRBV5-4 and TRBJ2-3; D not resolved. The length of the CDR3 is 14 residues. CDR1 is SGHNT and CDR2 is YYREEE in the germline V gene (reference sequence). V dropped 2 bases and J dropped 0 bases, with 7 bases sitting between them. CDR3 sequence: CASSFSASTDTQYF. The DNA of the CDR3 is TGTGCCAGCAGCTTCTCCGCGAGCACAGATACGCAGTATTTT.

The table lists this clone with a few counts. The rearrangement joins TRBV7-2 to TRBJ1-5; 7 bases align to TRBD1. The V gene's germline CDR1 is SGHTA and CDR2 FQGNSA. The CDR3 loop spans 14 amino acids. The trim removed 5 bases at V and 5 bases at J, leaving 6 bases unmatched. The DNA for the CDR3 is TGTGCCAGCAGCCTAAGGACAGGACATCAGCCCCAGCATTTT. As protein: CASSLRTGHQPQHF.

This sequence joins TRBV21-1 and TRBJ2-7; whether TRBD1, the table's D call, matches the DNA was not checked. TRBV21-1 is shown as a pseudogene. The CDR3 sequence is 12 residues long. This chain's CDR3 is CASSKRVRGQYV. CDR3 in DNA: TGTGCCAGCAGCAAGCGCGTCAGGGGGCAGTACGTC.

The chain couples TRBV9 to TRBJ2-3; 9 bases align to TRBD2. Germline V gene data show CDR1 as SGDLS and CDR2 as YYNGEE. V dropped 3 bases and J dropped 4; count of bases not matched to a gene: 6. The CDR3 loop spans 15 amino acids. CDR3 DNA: TGTGCCAGCAGCGAGACTAGCGGAACAGCAGATACGCAGTATTTT. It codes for CASSETSGTADTQYF.

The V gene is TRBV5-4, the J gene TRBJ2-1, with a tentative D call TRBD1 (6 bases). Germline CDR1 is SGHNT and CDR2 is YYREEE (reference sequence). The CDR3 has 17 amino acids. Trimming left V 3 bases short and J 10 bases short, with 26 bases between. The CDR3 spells CASSSAYTGYSTGEQFF. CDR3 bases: TGTGCCAGCAGCTCCGCCTACACAGGGTACTCTACAGGGGAGCAGTTCTTC. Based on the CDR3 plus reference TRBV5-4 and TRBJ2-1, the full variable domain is ETGVTQSPTHLIKTRGQQVTLRCSSQSGHNTVSWYQQALGQGPQFIFQYYREEENGRGNFPPRFSGLQFPNYSSELNVNALELDDSALYLCASSSAYTGYSTGEQFFGPGTRLTVL.

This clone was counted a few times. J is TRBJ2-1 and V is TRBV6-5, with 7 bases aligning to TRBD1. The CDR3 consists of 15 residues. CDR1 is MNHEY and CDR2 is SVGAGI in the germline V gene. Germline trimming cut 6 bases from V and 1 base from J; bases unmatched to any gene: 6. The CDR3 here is CASSLRDRSYNEQFF. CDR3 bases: TGTGCCAGCAGCCTCCGGGACAGATCCTACAATGAGCAGTTCTTC.

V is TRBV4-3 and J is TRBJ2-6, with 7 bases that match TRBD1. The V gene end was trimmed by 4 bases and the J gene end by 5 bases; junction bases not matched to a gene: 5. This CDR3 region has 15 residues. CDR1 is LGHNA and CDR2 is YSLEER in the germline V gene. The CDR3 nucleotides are TGCGCCAGCAGCCCTAGACAGGGCTGGGCCAACGTCCTGACTTTC. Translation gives CASSPRQGWANVLTF.

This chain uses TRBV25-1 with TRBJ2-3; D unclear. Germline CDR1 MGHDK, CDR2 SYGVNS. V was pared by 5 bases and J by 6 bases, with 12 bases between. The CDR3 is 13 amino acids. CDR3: CASSQNMRDTQYF. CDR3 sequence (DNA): TGTGCCAGCAGTCAAAACATGCGGGATACGCAGTATTTT.